A single sample is the source of the 3 T cell receptor beta chains below, sequenced in a study of cytomegalovirus exposure and HLA in healthy donors. This PCR relied on a set of 60 Vbeta primers and 13 Jbeta primers. Profiling relied on immunoSEQ multiplex PCR, and the TCRdb table lists in-frame clones only, not all of them. The table lists around 130,000 clones, around two thirds of them singletons. The sample taken for sequencing was PBMCs. The receptor set was obtained from a human donor in good health.

This clone was found once. This chain uses TRBV5-4 with TRBJ2-2, with TRBD1 matching 8 bases. The ends lost 4 bases at V and 2 bases at J; junction bases unmatched: 13. Germline V gene sequence: CDR1 SGHNT, CDR2 YYREEE (reference sequence). The CDR3 runs to 18 residues. CDR3 protein: CASSPRDRRDFNTGELFF. CDR3 DNA sequence: TGTGCCAGCAGCCCCCGGGACAGGCGGGACTTTAACACCGGGGAGCTGTTTTTT.

V gene TRBV7-2 combines with J gene TRBJ2-7, with TRBD2 matching 10 bases. The CDR3 has 17 residues. The V segment lost 5 bases and the J segment 1 base; nucleotides outside the gene matches: 11. The V gene's germline CDR1 is SGHTA and CDR2 FQGNSA. CDR3 sequence: CASSLTPSGGLSYEQYF. The CDR3 region has the DNA TGTGCCAGCAGCCTCACCCCTAGCGGGGGTTTATCCTACGAGCAGTACTTC.

Of note for this clone: Other nucleotide sequences from this sample produce the same CDR3. The V call is TRBV27, the J call TRBJ2-3, with 8 bases matching TRBD2. The trim removed 3 bases at V and 4 bases at J, leaving 9 bases unmatched. The CDR3 has 16 amino acids. In germline, CDR1 is MNHEY, CDR2 SMNVEV (reference sequence). The CDR3 region is CASSFSGLALSDTQYF. The CDR3 DNA sequence: TGTGCCAGCAGTTTTTCCGGACTAGCCCTTTCAGATACGCAGTATTTT.